This entry lists 2 T cell receptor beta chains sequenced from one sample in a study of blood T cells in healthy people across ages. The second PCR ran about 6 to 12 cycles with a sample-barcoded 5' primer and J-beta primers. Each CDR3 protein is one row after TCRdb ran MiXCR on the 5' RACE reads. Among roughly 900,000 distinct CDR3 sequences listed, 29% were seen once. The sequenced material came from blood. The receptor set was obtained from an elderly woman in good health.

Concerning this clonotype: This may be a read error: a much more frequent sequence differs by one nucleotide. The rearrangement joins TRBV6-1 to TRBJ2-1; 10 nucleotides line up with TRBD2. Germline CDR1 and CDR2: MNHNS and SASEGT. The CDR3 contains 14 residues. With 11 bases clipped from V and 3 bases from J, the junction kept 7 bases outside the gene matches. The DNA for the CDR3 is TGTGCCGGCAAGCGGGGGGGCCACTACAATGAGCAGTTCTTC. Protein product: CAGKRGGHYNEQFF.

The rearrangement uses TRBV4-2 and TRBJ2-1, with D possibly matching TRBD2 (7 bases). The V gene's germline CDR1 is LGHNA and CDR2 YNFKEQ. This CDR3 has 14 residues. V was pared by 4 bases and J by 8 bases, with 15 bases between. The CDR3: CASSLSQGRDEQFF. CDR3 in DNA: TGTGCCAGCAGCCTTTCCCAGGGGAGGGATGAGCAGTTCTTC.